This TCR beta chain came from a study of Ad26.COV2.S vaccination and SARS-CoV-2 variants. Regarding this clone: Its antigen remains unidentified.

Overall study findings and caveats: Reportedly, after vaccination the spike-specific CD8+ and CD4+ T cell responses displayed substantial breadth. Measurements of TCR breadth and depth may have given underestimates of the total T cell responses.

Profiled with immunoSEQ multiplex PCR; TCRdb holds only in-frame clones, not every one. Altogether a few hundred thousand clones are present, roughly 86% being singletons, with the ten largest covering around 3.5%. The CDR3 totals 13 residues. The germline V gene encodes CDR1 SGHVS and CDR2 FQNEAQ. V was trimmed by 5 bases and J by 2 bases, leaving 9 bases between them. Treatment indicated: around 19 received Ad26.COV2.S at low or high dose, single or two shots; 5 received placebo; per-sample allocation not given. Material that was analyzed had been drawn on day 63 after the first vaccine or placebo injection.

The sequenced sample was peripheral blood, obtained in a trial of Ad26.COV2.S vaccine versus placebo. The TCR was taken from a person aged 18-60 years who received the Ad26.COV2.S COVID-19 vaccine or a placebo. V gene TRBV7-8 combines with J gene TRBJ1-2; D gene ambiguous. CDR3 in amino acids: CASSPRGNYGYTF. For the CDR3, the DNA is TGTGCCAGCAGCCCGCGTGGGAACTATGGCTACACCTTC. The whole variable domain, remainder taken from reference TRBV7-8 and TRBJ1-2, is GAGVSQSPRYKVAKRGQDVALRCDPISGHVSLFWYQQALGQGPEFLTYFQNEAQLDKSGLPSDRFFAERPEGSVSTLKIQRTQQEDSAVYLCASSPRGNYGYTFGSGTRLTVV.